This T cell receptor (beta chain) was obtained from a study of blood T cells in healthy people across ages. Donors each provided around 10 milliliters of peripheral blood. In its sample, this clonotype was seen a few times. V lost 2 bases to trimming and J lost 2 bases; unmatched junction nucleotides: 13. This CDR3 region has 18 residues. Germline V lookup: CDR1 SGDLS, CDR2 YYNGEE. A J-beta primer mix and a sample-barcoded 5' primer were used in a second PCR of roughly 6 to 12 cycles. Every cDNA molecule bore a tag from a template-switch adaptor containing 12 random nucleotides. TCRdb re-analysed the 5' RACE reads in MiXCR, keeping a single row per CDR3 protein. The sample holds over 950,000 distinct CDR3 sequences; around two fifths are singletons and the top ten take around 12%.

Specimen: blood. The sequence was obtained from a man between 18 and 29 years old in good health. The V and J genes are TRBV9 and TRBJ2-3; 8 bases align to TRBD1. CDR3 protein: CASSVTPGPGQDTDTQYF. The DNA for the CDR3 is TGTGCCAGCAGCGTGACCCCAGGACCGGGACAGGACACAGATACGCAGTATTTT.